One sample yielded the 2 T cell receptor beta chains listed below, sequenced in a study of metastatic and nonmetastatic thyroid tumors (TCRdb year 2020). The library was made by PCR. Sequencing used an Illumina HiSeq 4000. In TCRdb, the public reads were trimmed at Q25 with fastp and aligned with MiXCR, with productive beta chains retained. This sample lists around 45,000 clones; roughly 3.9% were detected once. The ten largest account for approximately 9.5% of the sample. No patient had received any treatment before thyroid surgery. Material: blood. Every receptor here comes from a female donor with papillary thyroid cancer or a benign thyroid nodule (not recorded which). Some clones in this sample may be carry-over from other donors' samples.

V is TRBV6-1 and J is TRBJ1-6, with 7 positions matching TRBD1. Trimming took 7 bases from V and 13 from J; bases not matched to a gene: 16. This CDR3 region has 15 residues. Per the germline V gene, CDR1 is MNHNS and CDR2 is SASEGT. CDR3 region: CASMQRDSYSSPLHF. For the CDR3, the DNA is TGTGCCAGCATGCAGCGGGACAGCTATAGTTCTCCCCTCCACTTT.

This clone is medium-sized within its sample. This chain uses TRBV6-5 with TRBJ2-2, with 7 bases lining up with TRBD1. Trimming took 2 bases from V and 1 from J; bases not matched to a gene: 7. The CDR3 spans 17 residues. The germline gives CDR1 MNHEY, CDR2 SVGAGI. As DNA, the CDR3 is TGTGCCAGCAGTTACACAAGGGGGCCGGGGAACACCGGGGAGCTGTTTTTT. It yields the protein CASSYTRGPGNTGELFF.